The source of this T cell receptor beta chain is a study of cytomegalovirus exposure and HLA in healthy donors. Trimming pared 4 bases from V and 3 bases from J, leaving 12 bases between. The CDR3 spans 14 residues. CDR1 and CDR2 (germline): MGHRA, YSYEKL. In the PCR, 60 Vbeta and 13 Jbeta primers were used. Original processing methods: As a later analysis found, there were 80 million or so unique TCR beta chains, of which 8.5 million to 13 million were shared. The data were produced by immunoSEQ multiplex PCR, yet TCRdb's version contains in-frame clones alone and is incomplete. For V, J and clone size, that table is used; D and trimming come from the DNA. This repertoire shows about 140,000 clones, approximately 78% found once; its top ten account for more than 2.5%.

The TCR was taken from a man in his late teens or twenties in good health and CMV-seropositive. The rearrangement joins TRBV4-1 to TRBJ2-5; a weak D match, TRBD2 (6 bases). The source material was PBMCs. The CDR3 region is CASSPFSGEETQYF. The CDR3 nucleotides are TGCGCCAGCAGCCCCTTCTCGGGGGAAGAGACCCAGTACTTC.